This TCR beta chain is drawn from a study of blood T cell repertoires in COVID-19. Original handling: It was from reference gene primer amplification that nucleated cell counts were estimated. Libraries were prepared by immunoSEQ multiplex PCR; TCRdb keeps only in-frame clonotypes and omits some of them. The DNA was the basis for D and trimming; V, J and clone size are from that table. The sample has roughly 330,000 clones, about nine tenths seen once. CDR1 LNHDA and CDR2 SQIVND come from the germline V gene (reference sequence). V dropped 4 bases and J dropped 0 bases, with 12 bases sitting between them. This CDR3 is built from 15 residues.

Sequenced: PBMCs or T cells enriched from blood (not recorded which). The chain couples TRBV19 to TRBJ1-2; possible D gene TRBD1, 6 bases. The clonotype comes from a woman aged 18-35 years who had recovered from COVID-19. CDR3 residues: CASSSRTDANYGYTF. In nucleotides, the CDR3 is TGTGCCAGTAGTAGTCGGACAGACGCTAACTATGGCTACACCTTC.